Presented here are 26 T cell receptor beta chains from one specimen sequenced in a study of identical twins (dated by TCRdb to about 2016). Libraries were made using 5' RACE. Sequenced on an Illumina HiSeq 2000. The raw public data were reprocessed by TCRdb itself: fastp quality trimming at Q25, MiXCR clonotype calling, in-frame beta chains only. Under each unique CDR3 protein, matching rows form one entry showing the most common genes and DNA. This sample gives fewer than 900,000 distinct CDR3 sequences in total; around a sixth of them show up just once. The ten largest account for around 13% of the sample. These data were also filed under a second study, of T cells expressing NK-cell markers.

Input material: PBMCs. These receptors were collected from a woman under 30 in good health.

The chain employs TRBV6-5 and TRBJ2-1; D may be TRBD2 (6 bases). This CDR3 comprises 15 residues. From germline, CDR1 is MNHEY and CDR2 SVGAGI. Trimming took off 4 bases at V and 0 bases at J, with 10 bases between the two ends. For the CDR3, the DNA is TGTGCCAGCAGTTTCGGGGGACGCTCCTACAATGAGCAGTTCTTC. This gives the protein CASSFGGRSYNEQFF.

The CDR3 loop reads CSVSTGRATEAFF. The DNA for the CDR3 is TGCAGCGTTTCCACAGGGAGGGCCACTGAAGCTTTCTTT. The chain recombines TRBV29-1 with TRBJ1-1; D possibly corresponds to TRBD1 (6 bases). The CDR3 runs 13 residues. Per germline, CDR1 SQVTM and CDR2 ANQGSEA. The V and J ends lost 5 bases and 4 bases respectively, with 14 bases between them.

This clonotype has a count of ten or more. The CDR3 DNA reads TGCAGTGCTAGGACCTACCTTTCTTACGAGCAGTACTTC. Translating it yields CSARTYLSYEQYF. The gene calls are TRBV20-1 and TRBJ2-7; no clear D. The V end lost 3 bases, the J end lost 4 bases, and 13 bases lay between the germline ends. The CDR3 length is 13 residues. Germline lookup yields CDR1 DFQATT and CDR2 SNEGSKA (reference sequence).

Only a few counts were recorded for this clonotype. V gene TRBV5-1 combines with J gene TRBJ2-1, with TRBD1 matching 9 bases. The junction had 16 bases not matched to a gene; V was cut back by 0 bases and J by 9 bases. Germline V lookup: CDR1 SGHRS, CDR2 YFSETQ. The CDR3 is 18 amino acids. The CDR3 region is CASSLAAHWGQGGAEQFF. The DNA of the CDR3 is TGCGCCAGCAGCTTGGCCGCCCACTGGGGACAGGGTGGTGCTGAGCAGTTCTTC. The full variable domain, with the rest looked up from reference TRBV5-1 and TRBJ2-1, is KAGVTQTPRYLIKTRGQQVTLSCSPISGHRSVSWYQQTPGQGLQFLFEYFSETQRNKGNFPGRFSGRQFSNSRSEMNVSTLELGDSALYLCASSLAAHWGQGGAEQFFGPGTRLTVL.

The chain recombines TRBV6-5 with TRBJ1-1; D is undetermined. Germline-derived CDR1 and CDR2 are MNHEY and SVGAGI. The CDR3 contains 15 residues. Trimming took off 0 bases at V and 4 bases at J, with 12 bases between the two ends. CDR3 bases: TGTGCCAGCAGTTACTCAAATACGGGCGTCACTGAAGCTTTCTTT. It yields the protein CASSYSNTGVTEAFF.

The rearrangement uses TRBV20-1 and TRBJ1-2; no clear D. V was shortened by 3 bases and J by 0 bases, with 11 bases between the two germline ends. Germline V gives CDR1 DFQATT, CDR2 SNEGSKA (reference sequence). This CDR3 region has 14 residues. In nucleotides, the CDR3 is TGCAGTGCTAGTCACACCGGAGCTAACTATGGCTACACCTTC. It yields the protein CSASHTGANYGYTF.

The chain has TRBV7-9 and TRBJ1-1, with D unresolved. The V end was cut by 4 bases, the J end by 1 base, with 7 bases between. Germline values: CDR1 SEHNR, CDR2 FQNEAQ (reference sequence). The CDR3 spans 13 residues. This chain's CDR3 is CASSYDPNTEAFF. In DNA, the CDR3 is TGTGCCAGCAGCTACGACCCGAACACTGAAGCTTTCTTT.

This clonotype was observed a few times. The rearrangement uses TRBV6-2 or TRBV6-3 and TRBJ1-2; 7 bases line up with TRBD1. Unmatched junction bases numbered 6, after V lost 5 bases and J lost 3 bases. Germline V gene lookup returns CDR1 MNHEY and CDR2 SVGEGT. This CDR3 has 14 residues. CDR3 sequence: CASSPRDSDYGYTF. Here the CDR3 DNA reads TGTGCCAGCAGTCCCCGGGACAGCGACTATGGCTACACCTTC.

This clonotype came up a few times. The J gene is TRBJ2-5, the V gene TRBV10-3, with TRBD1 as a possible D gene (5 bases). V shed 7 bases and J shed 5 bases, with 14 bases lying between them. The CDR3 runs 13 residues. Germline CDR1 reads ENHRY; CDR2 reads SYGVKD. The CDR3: CAIKAGYDETQYF. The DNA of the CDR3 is TGTGCCATCAAGGCAGGGTATGATGAGACCCAGTACTTC.

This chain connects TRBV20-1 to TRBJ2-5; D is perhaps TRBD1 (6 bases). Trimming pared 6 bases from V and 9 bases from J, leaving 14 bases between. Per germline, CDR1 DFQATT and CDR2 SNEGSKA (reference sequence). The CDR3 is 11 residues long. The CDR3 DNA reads TGCAGTGCCGGGGAGTGGACAGCCCAGTACTTC. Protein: CSAGEWTAQYF.

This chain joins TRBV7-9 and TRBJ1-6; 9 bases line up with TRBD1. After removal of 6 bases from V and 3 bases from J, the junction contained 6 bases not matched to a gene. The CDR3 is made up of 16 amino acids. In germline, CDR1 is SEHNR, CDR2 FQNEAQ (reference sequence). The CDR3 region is CASSSDRGIYNSPLHF. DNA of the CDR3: TGTGCCAGCAGTTCGGACAGGGGAATCTATAATTCACCCCTCCACTTT.

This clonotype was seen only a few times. This CDR3 reads CASSPRWPYEQYF. DNA for the CDR3: TGTGCCAGCAGTCCCCGTTGGCCCTACGAGCAGTACTTC. This chain joins TRBV27 and TRBJ2-7, with D uncertain. Per germline, CDR1 MNHEY and CDR2 SMNVEV (reference sequence). This CDR3 spans 13 amino acids. V was shortened by 5 bases and J by 2 bases, with 10 bases between the two germline ends.

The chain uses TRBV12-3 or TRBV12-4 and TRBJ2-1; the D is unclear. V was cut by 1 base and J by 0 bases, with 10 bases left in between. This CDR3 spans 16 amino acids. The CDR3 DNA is TGTGCCAGCAGTTTAGGAGTAATAGGCTCCTACAATGAGCAGTTCTTC. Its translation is CASSLGVIGSYNEQFF.

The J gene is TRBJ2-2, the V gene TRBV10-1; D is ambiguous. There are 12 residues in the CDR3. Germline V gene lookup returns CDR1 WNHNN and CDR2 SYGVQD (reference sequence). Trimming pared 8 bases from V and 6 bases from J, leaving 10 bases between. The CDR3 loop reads CASGMVAGELFF. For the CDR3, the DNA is TGCGCCAGCGGGATGGTAGCCGGGGAGCTGTTTTTT.

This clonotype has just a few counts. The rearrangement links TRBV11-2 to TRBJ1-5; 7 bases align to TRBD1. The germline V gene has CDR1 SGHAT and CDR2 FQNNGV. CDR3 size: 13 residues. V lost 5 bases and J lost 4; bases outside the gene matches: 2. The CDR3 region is CASSEGQNQPQHF. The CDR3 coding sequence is TGTGCCAGCAGCGAGGGACAGAATCAGCCCCAGCATTTT.

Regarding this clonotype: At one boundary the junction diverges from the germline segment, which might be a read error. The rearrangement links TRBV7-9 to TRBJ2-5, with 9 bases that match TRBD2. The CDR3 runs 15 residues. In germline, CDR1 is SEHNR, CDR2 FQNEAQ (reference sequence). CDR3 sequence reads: CTSSLGVSGSETQYF. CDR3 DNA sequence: TGTACCAGCAGCTTAGGTGTTAGCGGGAGTGAGACCCAGTACTTC.

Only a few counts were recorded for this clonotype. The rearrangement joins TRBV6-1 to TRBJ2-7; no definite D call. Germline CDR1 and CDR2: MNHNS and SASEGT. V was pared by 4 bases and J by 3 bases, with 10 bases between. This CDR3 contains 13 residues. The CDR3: CASSGVPFYEQYF. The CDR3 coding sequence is TGTGCCAGCAGTGGCGTTCCGTTCTACGAGCAGTACTTC.

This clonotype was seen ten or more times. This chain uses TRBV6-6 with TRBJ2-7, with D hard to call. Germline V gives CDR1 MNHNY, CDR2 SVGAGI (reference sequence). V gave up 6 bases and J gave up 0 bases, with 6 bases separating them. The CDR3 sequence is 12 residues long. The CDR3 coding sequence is TGTGCCAGCAGGGGTAGCTCCTACGAGCAGTACTTC. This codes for CASRGSSYEQYF.

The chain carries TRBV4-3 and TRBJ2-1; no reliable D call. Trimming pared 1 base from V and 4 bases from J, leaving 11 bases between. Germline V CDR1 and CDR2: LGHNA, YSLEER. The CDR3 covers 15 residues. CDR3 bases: TGCGCCAGCAGCCAAGGCCGGGCCTCTTACAATGAGCAGTTCTTC. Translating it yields CASSQGRASYNEQFF.

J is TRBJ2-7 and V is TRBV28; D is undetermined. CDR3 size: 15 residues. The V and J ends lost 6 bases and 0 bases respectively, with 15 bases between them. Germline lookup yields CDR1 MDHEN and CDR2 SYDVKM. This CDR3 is CASRGYGYSSYEQYF. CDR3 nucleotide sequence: TGTGCCAGCAGAGGGTATGGGTATAGCTCCTACGAGCAGTACTTC. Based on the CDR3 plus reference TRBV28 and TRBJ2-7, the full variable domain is DVKVTQSSRYLVKRTGEKVFLECVQDMDHENMFWYRQDPGLGLRLIYFSYDVKMKEKGDIPEGYSVSREKKERFSLILESASTNQTSMYLCASRGYGYSSYEQYFGPGTRLTVT.

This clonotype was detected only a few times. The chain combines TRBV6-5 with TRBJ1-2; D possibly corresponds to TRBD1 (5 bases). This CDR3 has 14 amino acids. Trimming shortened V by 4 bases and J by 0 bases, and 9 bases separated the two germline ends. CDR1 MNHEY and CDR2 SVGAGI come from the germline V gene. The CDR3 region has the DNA TGTGCCAGCAGTTCAGGGATAGCTAACTATGGCTACACCTTC. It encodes CASSSGIANYGYTF.

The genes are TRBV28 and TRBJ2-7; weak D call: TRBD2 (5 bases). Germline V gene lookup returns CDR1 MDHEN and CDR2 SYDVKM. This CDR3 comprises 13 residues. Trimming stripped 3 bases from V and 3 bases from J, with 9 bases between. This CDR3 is CASSLRTYYEQYF. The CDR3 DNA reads TGTGCCAGCAGTTTGCGGACTTACTACGAGCAGTACTTC.

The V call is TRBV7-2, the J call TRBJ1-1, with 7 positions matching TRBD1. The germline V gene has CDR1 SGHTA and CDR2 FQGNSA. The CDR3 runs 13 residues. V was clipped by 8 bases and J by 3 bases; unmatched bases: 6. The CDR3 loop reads CASGRQGDTEAFF. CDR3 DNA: TGTGCCAGCGGCAGACAGGGCGACACTGAAGCTTTCTTT. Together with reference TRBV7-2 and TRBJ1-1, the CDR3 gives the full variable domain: GAGVSQSPSNKVTEKGKDVELRCDPISGHTALYWYRQSLGQGLEFLIYFQGNSAPDKSGLPSDRFSAERTGGSVSTLTIQRTQQEDSAVYLCASGRQGDTEAFFGQGTRLTVV.

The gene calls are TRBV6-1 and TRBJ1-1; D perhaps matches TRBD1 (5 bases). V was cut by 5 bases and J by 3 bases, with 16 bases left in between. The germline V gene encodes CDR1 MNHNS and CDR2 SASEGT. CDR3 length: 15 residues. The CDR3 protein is CASSPHSGADTEAFF. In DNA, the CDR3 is TGTGCCAGCAGTCCGCACAGTGGGGCAGACACTGAAGCTTTCTTT.

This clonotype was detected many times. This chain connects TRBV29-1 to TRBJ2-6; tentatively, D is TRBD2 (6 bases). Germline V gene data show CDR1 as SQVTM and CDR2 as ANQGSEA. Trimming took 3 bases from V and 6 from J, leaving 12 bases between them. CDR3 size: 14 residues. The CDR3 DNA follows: TGCAGCGTTGAGGGGGGTTCTAAGGCCAACGTCCTGACTTTC. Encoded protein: CSVEGGSKANVLTF.

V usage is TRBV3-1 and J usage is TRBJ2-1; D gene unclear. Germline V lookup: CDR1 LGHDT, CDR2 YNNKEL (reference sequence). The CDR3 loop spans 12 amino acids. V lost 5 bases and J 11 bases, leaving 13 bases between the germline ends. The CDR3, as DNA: TGTGCCAGCAGCTCTCAAAGGGCTCAGCAGTTCTTC. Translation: CASSSQRAQQFF.